Following are 5 T cell receptor beta chains from one sample sequenced in a study of beta chain features in type 1 diabetes. Overall study findings and caveats: Type 1 diabetes patients showed a moderate but significant shortening of TCRB CDR3s in all four CD4+ subsets.

Reverse transcription of all isolated RNA meant that expressed TCRB transcripts were sequenced. TCRdb's table, derived via immunoSEQ multiplex PCR, lists solely in-frame clones and lacks some. The sample has about 660,000 clones, 11% to 15% seen once; the top ten hold nearly 0.04%. These TCRs are of unknown antigen specificity. The specimen was naive CD4+ T cells from blood. These receptors all stem from a man aged 18 to 29 with type 1 diabetes.

DNA of the CDR3: TGTGCCAGCAGCCCGCGGGGTAGCGGGAGTTGGGAGACCCAGTACTTC. Amino acid sequence: CASSPRGSGSWETQYF. The genes are TRBV9 and TRBJ2-5; 9 nucleotides align to TRBD2. V gave up 4 bases and J gave up 5 bases; unmatched junction bases: 12. This CDR3 is built from 16 residues. Germline CDR1 reads SGDLS; CDR2 reads YYNGEE.

The rearrangement joins TRBV7-2 to TRBJ2-1, with 7 positions matching TRBD1. The CDR3 has 13 amino acids. From germline, CDR1 is SGHTA and CDR2 FQGNSA. The junction had 6 bases not matched to a gene; V was cut back by 5 bases and J by 8 bases. CDR3 DNA sequence: TGTGCCAGCAGCGAGGGGGCGGGCTATGAGCAGTTCTTC. Its protein product is CASSEGAGYEQFF.

The V gene is TRBV29-1, the J gene TRBJ1-1; D unclear. V lost 6 bases and J lost 3, with 14 bases in between. Germline values: CDR1 SQVTM, CDR2 ANQGSEA. This CDR3 has 13 residues. CDR3 DNA: TGCAGCGTCGCGGTGGTAATTTACACTGAAGCTTTCTTT. Translating gives CSVAVVIYTEAFF.

This clone was observed a few times. This chain uses TRBV4-1 with TRBJ1-2, with 8 bases lining up with TRBD1. The CDR3 is made up of 15 amino acids. Germline values: CDR1 MGHRA, CDR2 YSYEKL. V lost 0 bases, J lost 2 bases, and 2 bases stayed unmatched. The CDR3 nucleotides read TGCGCCAGCAGCCAAGACGGACAGGGAAACTATGGCTACACCTTC. Its protein is CASSQDGQGNYGYTF.

V usage is TRBV5-4 and J usage is TRBJ2-5; TRBD2 matches at 10 bases. The trim removed 4 bases at V and 4 bases at J, leaving 7 bases unmatched. The CDR3 spans 15 residues. The V gene's germline CDR1 is SGHNT and CDR2 YYREEE (reference sequence). In nucleotides, the CDR3 is TGTGCCAGCAGCCGGATAGCGGGAGGAGGAGAGACCCAGTACTTC. It translates to CASSRIAGGGETQYF.